These T cell receptor beta chains were read from a single sample in a study of beta chain features in type 1 diabetes. This table comes from immunoSEQ multiplex PCR, and its TCRdb copy is limited to in-frame clones, with some not included. The sample lists about 330,000 clones, more than 9.5% occurring once. The sequenced sample consisted of naive CD4+ T cells from blood. The receptors derive from a woman younger than 45 in good health. Each CDR3 is given with its conserved first and last residue. Each record gives: J gene, V gene, CDR3 protein.

>TRBJ2-1|TRBV6-8
CASSNGRVYNEQFF
>TRBJ2-1|TRBV9
CASSVETGVYNEQFF
>TRBJ2-1|TRBV9
CASSVGASGSSYNEQFF
>TRBJ2-1|TRBV7-9
CASSLSGSWNNEQFF
>TRBJ1-4|TRBV28
CASSSGQGYREKLFF
>TRBJ2-5|TRBV6-1
CASSGGVQETQYF
>TRBJ1-1|TRBV30
CAWSVGRAHTEAFF
>TRBJ2-7|TRBV28
CASSFAGTGGSVQYF
>TRBJ2-1|TRBV2
CASSEKGVRGSSYNEQFF
>TRBJ2-1|TRBV28
CASSLRGSSYNEQFF
>TRBJ2-2|TRBV29-1
CSVGAPGKVTGELFF
>TRBJ2-1|TRBV5-1
CASSLDRGFDNEQFF
>TRBJ2-3|TRBV7-3
CASSLEAGGRFTDTQYF
>TRBJ2-1|TRBV5-4
CASSLSLADYNEQFF
>TRBJ2-5|TRBV19
CASSIGGQPQETQYF
>TRBJ1-2|TRBV7-9
CASSRGTDRYYGYTF
>TRBJ1-1|TRBV7-9
CASSRGSTANTEAFF
>TRBJ2-1|TRBV30
CAWGARNNEQFF
>TRBJ1-3|TRBV9
CASSVSGPSSGNTIYF
>TRBJ1-2|TRBV30
CAWSVLSGYGYTF
>TRBJ2-7|TRBV7-3
CASSLHGRGSYEQYF
>TRBJ2-1|TRBV28
CASRNSGKGSEQFF
>TRBJ2-3|TRBV7-8
CASSAQLALTADTQYF
>TRBJ2-5|TRBV6-5
CASSNTGGRVTQYF
>TRBJ1-1|TRBV11-3
CASSVNRNTEAFF
>TRBJ2-1|TRBV5-6
CASSRGYNEQFF
>TRBJ2-2|TRBV4-3
CASSQAVPRTLNTGELFF
>TRBJ2-7|TRBV5-4
CASTRDRGTYEQYF
>TRBJ2-2|TRBV6-5
CASSFQSASGRGELFF